Presented here are 6 T cell receptor beta chains from one specimen sequenced in a study of blood T cell repertoires in COVID-19. Assay: immunoSEQ multiplex PCR; the TCRdb copy retains only in-frame clones and omits some. The sample consists of approximately 270,000 clones, about nine tenths of them appearing once. The sample comprised peripheral blood. These TCRs come from a man aged 45-65 years with acute or convalescent COVID-19.

V and J are TRBV7-9 and TRBJ2-7, with 12 bases identical to TRBD2. The CDR3 extends over 17 amino acids. V lost 7 bases, J lost 0 bases, and 10 bases stayed unmatched. CDR1 SEHNR and CDR2 FQNEAQ come from the germline V gene (reference sequence). DNA of the CDR3: TGTGCCAGCACCCCGACTAGCGGGGGACCGAGCTCCTACGAGCAGTACTTC. Its protein product is CASTPTSGGPSSYEQYF.

In DNA, the CDR3 is TGTGCCAGCAGTTACTCTGGGAGGAACACTGAAGCTTTCTTT. Translating gives CASSYSGRNTEAFF. This chain uses TRBV6-6 with TRBJ1-1; D is ambiguous. Between the trimmed V and J ends, which lost 0 bases and 1 base, there was a span of 6 bases. The CDR3 has 14 amino acids. Germline V gene sequence: CDR1 MNHNY, CDR2 SVGAGI (reference sequence).

The chain is built from TRBV6-1 and TRBJ1-6; 11 bases are a match to TRBD1. Germline V gives CDR1 MNHNS, CDR2 SASEGT. There are 16 residues in the CDR3. After removal of 1 base from V and 10 bases from J, the junction contained 6 bases not matched to a gene. DNA of the CDR3: TGTGCCAGCAGTGAAGTCGGGACAGGGGGAGGATCACCCCTCCACTTT. Its protein is CASSEVGTGGGSPLHF.

J is TRBJ2-7 and V is TRBV6-5; 10 bases map to TRBD1. There are 15 residues in the CDR3. Germline V gene lookup returns CDR1 MNHEY and CDR2 SVGAGI. V lost 7 bases, J lost 7 bases, and 13 bases stayed unmatched. This CDR3 is CASTLRGQGSREQYF. CDR3 DNA sequence: TGTGCCAGCACATTAAGGGGACAGGGGTCTCGGGAGCAGTACTTC.

The chain uses TRBV14 and TRBJ2-3; D not resolved. Germline V gene sequence: CDR1 SGHDN, CDR2 FVKESK. V dropped 3 bases and J dropped 0 bases, with 13 bases sitting between them. CDR3 size: 16 residues. The CDR3: CASSHPSAVSTDTQYF. The CDR3 DNA is TGTGCCAGCAGCCACCCATCCGCGGTTAGCACAGATACGCAGTATTTT.

The rearrangement uses TRBV7-3 and TRBJ2-5; 7 nucleotides match TRBD2. This CDR3 contains 14 residues. The junction had 8 bases not matched to a gene; V was cut back by 5 bases and J by 5 bases. Germline CDR1 reads SGHTA; CDR2 reads FQGTGA. The CDR3 region has the DNA TGTGCCAGCAGCCCCCACAGCGGGGCTGAGACCCAGTACTTC. Translating it yields CASSPHSGAETQYF.